The clone carrying this TCR beta chain was counted only a few times. TCRdb fed the RT-PCR reads into MiXCR, producing one record per CDR3 protein. The sample lists hundreds of thousands of distinct CDR3 sequences, 13% to 15% seen once, with 3.6% in the top ten. Germline V gene lookup returns CDR1 LGHDT and CDR2 YNNKEL (reference sequence). Deletions cut 2 bases from V and 4 bases from J, with 6 bases between. The CDR3 length is 12 residues. Sample: memory CD4+ T cells from blood. The sequence derives from a female donor in good health, serving as a healthy control. This rearrangement joins TRBV3-1 to TRBJ2-7; D not certain. The CDR3 here is CASSQLTYEQYF. As DNA, the CDR3 is TGTGCCAGCAGCCAATTGACTTACGAGCAGTACTTC.